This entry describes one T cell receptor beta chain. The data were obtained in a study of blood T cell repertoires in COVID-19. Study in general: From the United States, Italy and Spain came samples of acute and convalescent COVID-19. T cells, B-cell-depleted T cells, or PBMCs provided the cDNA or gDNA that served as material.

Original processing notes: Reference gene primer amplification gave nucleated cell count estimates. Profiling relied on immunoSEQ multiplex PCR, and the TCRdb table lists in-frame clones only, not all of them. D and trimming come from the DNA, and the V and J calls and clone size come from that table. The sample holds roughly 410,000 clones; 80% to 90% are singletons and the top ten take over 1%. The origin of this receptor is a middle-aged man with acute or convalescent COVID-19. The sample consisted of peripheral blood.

The CDR3 nucleotides are TGCAGCGTCCACGACAGGGGCGGCACTGAAGCTTTCTTT. This encodes CSVHDRGGTEAFF. The chain carries TRBV29-1 and TRBJ1-1, with TRBD1 matching 8 bases. Germline assignment: CDR1 SQVTM and CDR2 ANQGSEA. This CDR3 is built from 13 residues. V trimming: 6 bases; J trimming: 4 bases; junction bases outside the gene matches: 7.